This T cell receptor beta chain was obtained from a study of T cells in women clearing cervical HPV infection. Study-level background: Cases: HPV16-related CIN3 or worse on histology, 2 invasive cancers. Control women cleared a single incident HPV16 infection within 12 months. Findings of the study overall: Combining TCR richness with V gene abundances gave approximately 0.8 AUC.

In the case of this clone: Its specificity is not known. The CDR3 end lies 3 residues beyond the end of the read and is filled in from the germline J gene.

CDR3 length: 12 residues. Germline values: CDR1 MNHEY, CDR2 SVGEGT. V shed 3 bases and J shed 1 base, with 3 bases lying between them. Repertoires were generated with immunoSEQ multiplex PCR, while TCRdb's copy carries only in-frame clones and drops some. The repertoire table contains about 22,000 clones. This receptor was identified in a woman between 18 and 75 years old with a cervical HPV16 infection that either progressed to CIN3+ or cleared (not recorded which). The chain couples TRBV6-2 or TRBV6-3 to TRBJ1-2; D uncertain. The specimen was blood buffy coat. This CDR3 reads CASSYRNYGYTF. CDR3 DNA (partial): TGTGCCAGCAGTTATCGTAACTATGGC.